The present T cell receptor (beta chain) was sequenced within a study of T cell responses to AZD1222 COVID-19 vaccine. Study conclusions and caveats: Donors in the cohort were predominantly white British and more often female, and clonal diversity was possibly underestimated. Once two AZD1222 doses were given, Spike-specific TCR breadth and depth went up. It was only after the peak T cell response that any repertoires were sampled.

Measured with immunoSEQ multiplex PCR; TCRdb has only the in-frame clones, and not every one. The sample lists over 200,000 clones, less than 95% occurring once. The V and J ends lost 0 bases and 2 bases respectively, with 8 bases between them. CDR1 LGHDT and CDR2 YNNKEL come from the germline V gene (reference sequence). This CDR3 has 14 amino acids. Points on this clone: Antigen unknown.

This sample comprised peripheral blood, obtained 28 days after the second dose of the MenACWY control vaccine. This sequence joins TRBV3-1 (or the pseudogene TRBV3-2) and TRBJ2-7; no clear D. The source is an adult who received the MenACWY meningococcal vaccine as a control. In DNA, the CDR3 is TGTGCCAGCAGCCAAGACCCCACAACCTACGAGCAGTACTTC. Amino acids: CASSQDPTTYEQYF.